One sample yielded the 27 T cell receptor beta chains listed below, sequenced in a study of cytomegalovirus exposure and HLA in healthy donors (dated by TCRdb to the late 2010s). Receptors were amplified or captured by the immunoSEQ multiplex PCR assay. The multiplex PCR relied on a mix of 60 forward primers for TCR Vbeta segments and 13 reverse primers for TCR Jbeta segments. Sourced from immuneACCESS, this table was stored by TCRdb with only in-frame sequences that have V and J called. A share of the clones is absent; for the studies checked, an unresolved V gene accounts for under half, and the remainder has no known explanation. The sample records some 92,000 clones, 70% to 80% of which are singletons. The ten most abundant clones make up 10% to 11% of the sample. The sequenced sample was PBMCs. These TCRs come from a young man in good health and CMV-seropositive.

The chain uses TRBV7-2 and TRBJ2-5, with 10 bases identical to TRBD2. Germline lookup yields CDR1 SGHTA and CDR2 FQGNSA. This CDR3 is built from 17 residues. The V and J ends lost 4 bases and 2 bases, in that order; junction bases with no gene match: 10. The CDR3 region is CASSSLGLAGGQETQYF. The CDR3 DNA sequence: TGTGCCAGCAGCTCCCTGGGGTTAGCGGGGGGTCAAGAGACCCAGTACTTC. Filled out from reference TRBV7-2 and TRBJ2-5, the complete variable domain reads GAGVSQSPSNKVTEKGKDVELRCDPISGHTALYWYRQSLGQGLEFLIYFQGNSAPDKSGLPSDRFSAERTGGSVSTLTIQRTQQEDSAVYLCASSSLGLAGGQETQYFGPGTRLLVL.

The chain recombines TRBV13 with TRBJ2-3; TRBD2 matches at 8 bases. Per germline, CDR1 PRHDT and CDR2 FYEKMQ (reference sequence). V was clipped by 5 bases and J by 4 bases; unmatched bases: 8. The CDR3 sequence is 15 residues long. CDR3 in amino acids: CASSTLGLAPDTQYF. The CDR3 DNA is TGTGCCAGCAGCACGCTCGGACTAGCCCCAGATACGCAGTATTTT.

This clone was found once. The V and J genes are TRBV5-1 and TRBJ1-4; D gene ambiguous. The germline CDR1 and CDR2 sequences are SGHRS and YFSETQ. The CDR3 spans 16 residues. V lost 1 base to trimming and J lost 0 bases, with 10 bases between them. The CDR3 DNA is TGCGCCAGCAGCTTGAAAAAGACTTCAACTAATGAAAAACTGTTTTTT. It is translated as CASSLKKTSTNEKLFF.

The chain has TRBV11-2 and TRBJ2-3, with D tentatively TRBD1 (6 bases). V was cut by 10 bases and J by 0 bases, with 17 bases left in between. Germline CDR1 SGHAT, CDR2 FQNNGV. The CDR3 spans 15 residues. CDR3 bases: TGTGCCATTTCAGAGGGGGTATCGAGCACAGATACGCAGTATTTT. Encoded protein: CAISEGVSSTDTQYF.

The chain recombines TRBV7-8 with TRBJ2-7; 7 bases match TRBD1. V trimming: 3 bases; J trimming: 2 bases; junction bases outside the gene matches: 1. CDR1 and CDR2 (germline): SGHVS, FQNEAQ. There are 13 residues in the CDR3. Here the CDR3 reads CASSLGTAYEQYF. The CDR3, as DNA: TGTGCCAGCAGCTTGGGGACAGCCTACGAGCAGTACTTC. Full variable domain (remainder filled in from reference TRBV7-8 and TRBJ2-7): GAGVSQSPRYKVAKRGQDVALRCDPISGHVSLFWYQQALGQGPEFLTYFQNEAQLDKSGLPSDRFFAERPEGSVSTLKIQRTQQEDSAVYLCASSLGTAYEQYFGPGTRLTVT.

The chain couples TRBV30 to TRBJ1-1; TRBD1 is a possible D gene (6 bases). The V end was cut by 3 bases, the J end by 9 bases, with 20 bases between. The CDR3 runs 14 residues. Germline values: CDR1 GTSNPN, CDR2 SVGIG (reference sequence). The CDR3 DNA sequence: TGTGCCTGGAGCCCCAGGGGAGAAGTAGGGAAAGCTTTCTTT. The encoded protein is CAWSPRGEVGKAFF.

The V and J genes are TRBV28 and TRBJ2-7; no firm D call. This CDR3 is built from 13 residues. Germline V gene lookup returns CDR1 MDHEN and CDR2 SYDVKM. V lost 3 bases and J lost 7, with 13 bases in between. The CDR3 protein is CASSFRSRWEQYF. The CDR3 DNA sequence: TGTGCCAGCAGTTTCCGGTCGCGGTGGGAGCAGTACTTC. Using reference TRBV28 and TRBJ2-7 for the parts outside the CDR3, the full variable domain is DVKVTQSSRYLVKRTGEKVFLECVQDMDHENMFWYRQDPGLGLRLIYFSYDVKMKEKGDIPEGYSVSREKKERFSLILESASTNQTSMYLCASSFRSRWEQYFGPGTRLTVT.

This chain joins TRBV19 and TRBJ2-7; 8 bases fit TRBD1. The length of the CDR3 is 13 residues. V shed 4 bases, J shed 6 bases, and the junction held 5 bases outside the gene matches. Germline lookup yields CDR1 LNHDA and CDR2 SQIVND (reference sequence). CDR3 loop: CASSTTGVSEQYF. The CDR3, as DNA: TGTGCCAGTAGTACGACAGGGGTGAGCGAGCAGTACTTC.

V usage is TRBV4-1 and J usage is TRBJ2-7; TRBD2 matches 8 bases. CDR1 is MGHRA and CDR2 is YSYEKL in the germline V gene. The CDR3 covers 14 residues. Unmatched junction bases numbered 3, after V lost 1 base and J lost 4 bases. The CDR3 bases are TGCGCCAGCAGCCAAGGGGCTAGCGGGTACGAGCAGTACTTC. This translates into CASSQGASGYEQYF.

The J gene is TRBJ2-3, the V gene TRBV5-1, with TRBD2 matching over 11 bases. Looked up from germline, CDR1 is SGHRS and CDR2 is YFSETQ. The CDR3 contains 17 residues. The J segment lost 6 bases and the V segment lost 0 bases, leaving 9 bases of the junction unmatched. The CDR3 DNA is TGCGCCAGCAGCTTGGAGGGACTAGCGGCGATCGAGGATACGCAGTATTTT. It encodes CASSLEGLAAIEDTQYF.

V and J are TRBV27 and TRBJ2-1; 7 bases line up with TRBD2. Trimming at V came to 3 bases and at J to 9 bases, leaving 11 bases not matched to a gene. The CDR3 covers 15 residues. Germline V gene lookup returns CDR1 MNHEY and CDR2 SMNVEV (reference sequence). This CDR3 is CASSLASGAHGEQFF. The CDR3 DNA is TGTGCCAGCAGTTTGGCTAGCGGCGCACACGGTGAGCAGTTCTTC.

This clone has more than one count but fewer than ten. Other DNA sequences of this sample code for an identical CDR3. The V call is TRBV30, the J call TRBJ1-2; 7 nucleotides agree with TRBD1. CDR1 GTSNPN and CDR2 SVGIG come from the germline V gene (reference sequence). V lost 3 bases, J lost 8 bases, and 9 bases stayed unmatched. There are 13 residues in the CDR3. This chain's CDR3 is CAWRFGTGVGYTF. CDR3 bases: TGTGCCTGGAGGTTCGGTACAGGGGTAGGCTACACCTTC. The entire variable domain, with the rest obtained from reference TRBV30 and TRBJ1-2, is as follows: SQTIHQWPATLVQPVGSPLSLECTVEGTSNPNLYWYRQAAGRGLQLLFYSVGIGQISSEVPQNLSASRPQDRQFILSSKKLLLSDSGFYLCAWRFGTGVGYTFGSGTRLTVV.

The rearrangement links TRBV5-1 to TRBJ2-3, with 8 bases lining up with TRBD2. Germline CDR1 and CDR2: SGHRS and YFSETQ. CDR3 length: 14 amino acids. V lost 6 bases, J lost 1 base, and 4 bases stayed unmatched. CDR3 DNA sequence: TGCGCCAGCATGGTTAGCGGGGGCACAGATACGCAGTATTTT. As protein: CASMVSGGTDTQYF.

The chain combines TRBV30 with TRBJ1-1; TRBD1 might be the D (5 bases). The CDR3 runs 15 residues. Germline assignment: CDR1 GTSNPN and CDR2 SVGIG (reference sequence). V lost 2 bases to trimming and J lost 7 bases, with 20 bases between them. DNA for the CDR3: TGTGCCTGGAGTCCGTCTCAGGGAAATCTCCTTGAAGCTTTCTTT. Its protein product is CAWSPSQGNLLEAFF.

The chain has TRBV27 and TRBJ2-3, with TRBD2 identical over 11 bases. Trimming took 4 bases from V and 2 from J; bases not matched to a gene: 5. The length of the CDR3 is 16 residues. The V gene's germline CDR1 is MNHEY and CDR2 SMNVEV (reference sequence). The DNA of the CDR3 is TGTGCCAGCAGTTCCCGACTAGCGGGGTCCACAGATACGCAGTATTTT. Residues: CASSSRLAGSTDTQYF.

A few counts support this clone. This chain connects TRBV19 to TRBJ1-6; TRBD1 aligns across 11 bases. The CDR3 contains 17 residues. With 3 bases clipped from V and 7 bases from J, the junction kept 8 bases outside the gene matches. Germline V gene data show CDR1 as LNHDA and CDR2 as SQIVND (reference sequence). The CDR3 sequence: CASSMIRTGGANSPLHF. The CDR3 bases are TGTGCCAGTAGTATGATCCGGACAGGGGGCGCAAATTCACCCCTCCACTTT.

Here the CDR3 reads CASSSTGTSGGISYEQYF. CDR3 nucleotides: TGTGCCAGCAGCTCTACCGGGACTAGCGGGGGAATCTCCTACGAGCAGTACTTC. The gene calls are TRBV5-6 and TRBJ2-7, with 14 positions matching TRBD2. CDR3 size: 18 residues. V gave up 3 bases and J gave up 0 bases; unmatched junction bases: 8. Germline V gene data show CDR1 as SGHDT and CDR2 as YYEEEE.

To note about this clone: This specimen includes other DNA sequences encoding the same CDR3. The J gene is TRBJ1-1, the V gene TRBV2; D ambiguous. Germline CDR1 reads SNHLY; CDR2 reads FYNNEI. The CDR3 consists of 12 residues. Trimming removed 8 bases at V and 4 bases at J, with 11 bases between. The CDR3 here is CASLTTSTEAFF. CDR3 DNA sequence: TGTGCCAGCTTAACTACGAGCACTGAAGCTTTCTTT.

The rearrangement joins TRBV5-1 to TRBJ2-7; 7 nucleotides line up with TRBD1. Trimming removed 4 bases from V and 1 base from J; junction bases left unmatched: 14. Per the germline V gene, CDR1 is SGHRS and CDR2 is YFSETQ. The CDR3 covers 17 residues. CDR3 amino acids: CASSPTGSTGQSYEQYF. CDR3 nucleotide sequence: TGCGCCAGCAGCCCCACTGGTTCGACAGGGCAATCCTACGAGCAGTACTTC.

This clone was picked up a small number of times. The J gene is TRBJ1-6, the V gene TRBV9; the D gene is possibly TRBD1 (5 bases). V shed 2 bases and J shed 8 bases, with 14 bases lying between them. This CDR3 region has 15 residues. Germline CDR1 and CDR2: SGDLS and YYNGEE. CDR3 DNA: TGTGCCAGCAGCGTGACAGTGGCCTTGGATTCACCCCTCCACTTT. Residues: CASSVTVALDSPLHF.

The chain is built from TRBV2 and TRBJ1-1, with unresolved D. The germline CDR1 and CDR2 sequences are SNHLY and FYNNEI. V lost 1 base, J lost 3 bases, and 6 bases lay in between. This CDR3 has 13 residues. The CDR3 DNA sequence: TGTGCCAGCAGTGAAGACACCCACACTGAAGCTTTCTTT. It specifies CASSEDTHTEAFF.

This chain links TRBV9 with TRBJ1-4; D is undetermined. CDR1 and CDR2 (germline): SGDLS, YYNGEE. Trimming removed 5 bases from V and 1 base from J, with 15 bases in between. The CDR3 is made up of 16 amino acids. The CDR3 sequence: CASSKGRTQTNEKLFF. The DNA of the CDR3 is TGTGCCAGCAGTAAAGGGAGAACCCAAACTAATGAAAAACTGTTTTTT.

V is TRBV5-1 and J is TRBJ1-2, with TRBD1 matching 11 bases. Looked up from germline, CDR1 is SGHRS and CDR2 is YFSETQ. CDR3 length equals 19 residues. Germline trimming cut 4 bases from V and 4 bases from J; bases unmatched to any gene: 18. DNA for the CDR3: TGCGCCAGCAGCCAACTGCCCACCGGGACAGGGGGGTCTAGCTATGGCTACACCTTC. This codes for CASSQLPTGTGGSSYGYTF. Combining the CDR3 with reference TRBV5-1 and TRBJ1-2 gives the whole variable domain KAGVTQTPRYLIKTRGQQVTLSCSPISGHRSVSWYQQTPGQGLQFLFEYFSETQRNKGNFPGRFSGRQFSNSRSEMNVSTLELGDSALYLCASSQLPTGTGGSSYGYTFGSGTRLTVV.

J is TRBJ1-2 and V is TRBV5-4; D call uncertain. The CDR3 has 12 residues. V was clipped by 4 bases and J by 7 bases, with 11 bases between them. Germline V gene data show CDR1 as SGHNT and CDR2 as YYREEE (reference sequence). The DNA of the CDR3 is TGTGCCAGCAGCGGCACGGGATCTGGCTACACCTTC. It codes for CASSGTGSGYTF. Filled out from reference TRBV5-4 and TRBJ1-2, the complete variable domain reads ETGVTQSPTHLIKTRGQQVTLRCSSQSGHNTVSWYQQALGQGPQFIFQYYREEENGRGNFPPRFSGLQFPNYSSELNVNALELDDSALYLCASSGTGSGYTFGSGTRLTVV.

The table lists this clone with a few counts. V is TRBV7-9 and J is TRBJ1-1; 10 bases line up with TRBD1. Trimming took 5 bases from V and 10 from J; bases not matched to a gene: 16. Germline loops: CDR1 SEHNR, CDR2 FQNEAQ (reference sequence). The CDR3 runs to 16 residues. The CDR3 is CASSLSTGQGTVGAFF. In DNA, the CDR3 is TGTGCCAGCAGCCTAAGTACGGGACAGGGGACGGTCGGAGCTTTCTTT.

There are a few counts of this clone. The V and J genes are TRBV19 and TRBJ1-5; weak D call: TRBD1 (6 bases). Germline V gene sequence: CDR1 LNHDA, CDR2 SQIVND (reference sequence). V was trimmed by 5 bases and J by 3 bases, leaving 11 bases between them. This CDR3 is 14 amino acids long. The CDR3 nucleotides are TGTGCCAGTAGTGCCACAGGGTACAATCAGCCCCAGCATTTT. Translating gives CASSATGYNQPQHF.

The chain joins TRBV7-2 to TRBJ1-3; D unresolved. The CDR3 is made up of 15 amino acids. In germline, CDR1 is SGHTA, CDR2 FQGNSA. V dropped 1 base and J dropped 7 bases, with 14 bases sitting between them. The CDR3, as DNA: TGTGCCAGCAGCTTAGGGAGAACCTCCGGCAACACCATATATTTT. This codes for CASSLGRTSGNTIYF.